This TCR beta chain derives from a study of radiotherapy plus CTLA-4 blockade in lung cancer. Study-wide results and caveats: TCR clones of tumor origin grew in blood after radiotherapy plus ipilimumab.

Here immunoSEQ multiplex PCR was the method, and the copy in TCRdb shows in-frame clones only, minus some. The sample holds more than 65,000 clones; over 80% are singletons and the top ten take roughly 0.8%. This clone was seen just once. Its antigen remains unidentified. This clonotype originated in a human donor with non-small cell lung cancer who had stable disease on radiotherapy plus ipilimumab. The sequenced sample was peripheral blood, obtained from a patient treated with radiotherapy plus ipilimumab.

CDR3 coding DNA: TGCGCCAGCAGCTTGGAGGCAAGGGGGTTGGAGACCCAGTACTTC. Residues: CASSLEARGLETQYF. The chain combines TRBV5-1 with TRBJ2-5; perhaps TRBD1 as D (6 bases). The CDR3 totals 15 residues. Between the trimmed V and J ends, which lost 0 bases and 5 bases, there was a span of 14 bases. CDR1 SGHRS and CDR2 YFSETQ come from the germline V gene.